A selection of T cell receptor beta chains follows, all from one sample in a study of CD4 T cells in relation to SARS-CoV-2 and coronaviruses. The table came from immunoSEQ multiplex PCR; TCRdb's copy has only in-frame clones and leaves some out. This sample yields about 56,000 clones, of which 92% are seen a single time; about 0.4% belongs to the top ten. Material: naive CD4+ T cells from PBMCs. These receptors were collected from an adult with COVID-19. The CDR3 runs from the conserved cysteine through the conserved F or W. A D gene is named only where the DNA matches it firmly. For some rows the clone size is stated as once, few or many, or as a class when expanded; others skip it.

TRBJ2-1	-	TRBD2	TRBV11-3	CASSRGRWNEQFF	TGTGCCAGCAGCCGCGGGAGATGGAATGAGCAGTTCTTC
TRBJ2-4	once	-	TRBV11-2	CASSTRAGTGAKNIQYF	TGTGCCAGCAGCACCCGGGCGGGTACGGGAGCCAAAAACATTCAGTACTTC
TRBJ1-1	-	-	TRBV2	CASGTSLNTEAFF	TGTGCCAGCGGCACATCACTGAACACTGAAGCTTTCTTT
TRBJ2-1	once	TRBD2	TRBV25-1	CASSPRLAGVYEQFF	TGTGCCAGCAGTCCTCGACTAGCGGGAGTCTATGAGCAGTTCTTC
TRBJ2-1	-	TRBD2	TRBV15	CATSRGPGTSGRAGYNEQFF	TGTGCCACCAGCAGAGGACCCGGGACTAGCGGGAGGGCCGGCTACAATGAGCAGTTCTTC
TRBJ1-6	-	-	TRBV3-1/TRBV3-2	CASSRRERASPLHF	TGTGCCAGCAGCCGCAGGGAGAGGGCTTCACCCCTCCACTTT
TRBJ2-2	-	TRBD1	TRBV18	CASSPTIPGQGPGELFF	TGTGCCAGCTCACCTACTATACCGGGACAGGGGCCCGGGGAGCTGTTTTTT
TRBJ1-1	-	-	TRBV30	CAWARGRDTEAFF	TGTGCCTGGGCCCGTGGGAGGGACACTGAAGCTTTCTTT
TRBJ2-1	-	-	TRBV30	CAWRRLVGNEQFF	TGTGCCTGGAGACGACTAGTGGGCAATGAGCAGTTCTTC
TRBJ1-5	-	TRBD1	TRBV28	CASSQGQGAPPSQHF	TGTGCCAGCAGTCAGGGACAGGGGGCCCCACCGTCCCAGCATTTT
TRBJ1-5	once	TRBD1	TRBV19	CASSPLDRADNQPQHF	TGTGCCAGTAGTCCACTGGACAGGGCGGATAATCAGCCCCAGCATTTT
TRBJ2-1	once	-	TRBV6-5	CASRETGNNEQFF	TGTGCCAGCAGGGAGACAGGAAACAATGAGCAGTTCTTC
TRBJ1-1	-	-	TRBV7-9	CASSLLGPSMGTEAFF	TGTGCCAGCAGCCTCCTAGGACCGTCTATGGGCACTGAAGCTTTCTTT
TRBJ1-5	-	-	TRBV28	CASSKPSAGVGNQPQHF	TGTGCCAGCAGTAAACCTTCGGCAGGGGTTGGAAATCAGCCCCAGCATTTT
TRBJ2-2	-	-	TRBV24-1	CATSAPGRGSGELFF	TGTGCCACCAGTGCCCCCGGCCGGGGCTCCGGGGAGCTGTTTTTT
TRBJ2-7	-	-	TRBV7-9	CASSATGTYEQYF	TGTGCCAGCAGCGCAACCGGGACATACGAGCAGTACTTC
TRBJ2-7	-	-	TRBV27	CASSLRREPYEQYF	TGTGCCAGCAGTTTACGAAGGGAACCCTACGAGCAGTACTTC
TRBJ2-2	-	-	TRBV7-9	CASSSNPRVTANTGELFF	TGTGCCAGCAGCTCCAACCCTAGGGTAACTGCGAACACCGGGGAGCTGTTTTTT
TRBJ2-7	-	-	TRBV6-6	CATAVALIFPYEQYF	TGTGCCACCGCGGTAGCTCTGATTTTTCCCTACGAGCAGTACTTC
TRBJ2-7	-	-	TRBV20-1	CSATLYEQYF	TGCAGTGCTACACTCTACGAGCAGTACTTC
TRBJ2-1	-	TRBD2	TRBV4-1	CASSRRLARSSYNEQFF	TGCGCCAGCAGCCGCCGACTAGCCCGGAGCTCCTACAATGAGCAGTTCTTC
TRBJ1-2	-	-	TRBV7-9	CASSSDSYGYTF	TGTGCCAGCAGCTCGGACAGCTATGGCTACACCTTC
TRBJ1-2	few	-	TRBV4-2	CASSHPGVPWDGYTF	TGTGCCAGCAGCCACCCAGGGGTGCCATGGGATGGCTACACCTTC
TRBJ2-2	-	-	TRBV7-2	CASSLVGGANTGELFF	TGTGCCAGCAGCCTAGTCGGCGGGGCCAACACCGGGGAGCTGTTTTTT
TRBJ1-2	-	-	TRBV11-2	CASSLGEGTATNYGYTF	TGTGCCAGCAGCTTAGGGGAGGGCACAGCCACTAACTATGGCTACACCTTC
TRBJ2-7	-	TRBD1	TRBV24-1	CASRPGQGIYEQYF	TGTGCCAGCCGACCGGGACAGGGAATTTACGAGCAGTACTTC
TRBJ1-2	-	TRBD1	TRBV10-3	CAISETFGTEYGYTF	TGTGCCATCAGTGAAACTTTCGGGACAGAGTATGGCTACACCTTC
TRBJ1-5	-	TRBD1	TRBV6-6	CASSRGTGNQPQHF	TGTGCCAGCAGCCGAGGGACAGGGAATCAGCCCCAGCATTTT
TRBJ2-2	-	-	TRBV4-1	CASSQVPTGELFF	TGCGCCAGCAGCCAAGTCCCCACCGGGGAGCTGTTTTTT
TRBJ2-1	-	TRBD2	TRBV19	CASSISGTSGNHPRFF	TGTGCCAGTAGTATCTCCGGGACTAGCGGGAATCATCCCCGGTTCTTC
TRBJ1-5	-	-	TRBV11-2	CASSLGHLSNQPQHF	TGTGCCAGCAGCCTCGGACACCTAAGCAATCAGCCCCAGCATTTT
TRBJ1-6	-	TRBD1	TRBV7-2	CASSFYGQVRFGGSPLHF	TGTGCCAGCAGCTTCTACGGACAGGTCCGGTTCGGGGGATCACCCCTCCACTTT
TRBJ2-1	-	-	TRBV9	CASSPRTTYNEQFF	TGTGCCAGCAGCCCCAGGACCACCTACAATGAGCAGTTCTTC
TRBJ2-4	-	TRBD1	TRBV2	CASGQGGIDIQYF	TGTGCCAGTGGACAGGGCGGAATAGACATTCAGTACTTC
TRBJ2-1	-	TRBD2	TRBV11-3	CASSPGGLAGAYNEQFF	TGTGCCAGCAGCCCCGGCGGTCTAGCGGGGGCCTACAATGAGCAGTTCTTC
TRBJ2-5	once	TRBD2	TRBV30	CAWRPGLAGAETQYF	TGTGCCTGGCGGCCGGGACTAGCGGGAGCGGAGACCCAGTACTTC
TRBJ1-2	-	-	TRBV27	CANTFSDRGSIYGYTF	TGTGCCAACACTTTTTCCGACAGAGGCTCAATCTATGGCTACACCTTC
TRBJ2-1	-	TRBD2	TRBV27	CASSFRGLAAANEQFF	TGTGCCAGCAGTTTCAGGGGACTAGCGGCCGCCAATGAGCAGTTCTTC
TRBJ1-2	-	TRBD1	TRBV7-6	CASSRGGTGVGYGYTF	TGTGCCAGCAGCCGCGGTGGGACAGGAGTTGGCTATGGCTACACCTTC
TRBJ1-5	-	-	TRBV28	CASSLYVNQPQHF	TGTGCCAGCAGTTTATATGTTAATCAGCCCCAGCATTTT
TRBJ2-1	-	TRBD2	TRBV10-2	CASSESWTSGYNEQFF	TGCGCCAGCAGTGAGTCGTGGACTAGCGGATACAATGAGCAGTTCTTC
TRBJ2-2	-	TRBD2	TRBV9	CASSPDVAGRTGELFF	TGTGCCAGCAGCCCAGATGTAGCGGGCCGCACCGGGGAGCTGTTTTTT
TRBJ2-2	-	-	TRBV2	CASSDERNTGELFF	TGTGCCAGCAGTGATGAGCGGAACACCGGGGAGCTGTTTTTT
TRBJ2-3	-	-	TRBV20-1	CSASPTLLLGRDTQYF	TGCAGTGCTAGTCCGACCTTGCTCCTGGGGCGAGATACGCAGTATTTT
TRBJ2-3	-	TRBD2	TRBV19	CASSMTPGEASGRSDTQYF	TGTGCCAGTAGTATGACCCCCGGGGAGGCTAGCGGGAGATCAGATACGCAGTATTTT
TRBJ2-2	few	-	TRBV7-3	CASSPNRRSAELFF	TGTGCCAGCAGCCCAAACCGAAGGAGCGCCGAGCTGTTTTTT
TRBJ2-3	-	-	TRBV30	CASHNDPSTDTQYF	TGTGCCTCCCACAATGACCCTAGCACAGATACGCAGTATTTT
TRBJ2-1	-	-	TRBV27	CASSPLTSTMKQFF	TGTGCCAGCAGTCCGTTAACCTCTACAATGAAGCAGTTCTTC
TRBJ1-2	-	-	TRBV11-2	CASSFNRQDYGYTF	TGTGCCAGCAGCTTTAATAGGCAGGACTATGGCTACACCTTC
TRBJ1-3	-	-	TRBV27	CASSRSWSSGNTIYF	TGTGCCAGCAGCAGATCCTGGAGCTCTGGAAACACCATATATTTT
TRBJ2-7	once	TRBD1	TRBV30	CAWSPVWDRVLGEQYF	TGTGCCTGGAGTCCGGTGTGGGACAGGGTGTTGGGGGAGCAGTACTTC
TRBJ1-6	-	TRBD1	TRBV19	CASSMGDSNSPLHF	TGTGCCAGTAGTATGGGGGACAGTAATTCACCCCTCCACTTT
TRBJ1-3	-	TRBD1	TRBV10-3	CAISESQGRDTIYF	TGTGCCATCAGTGAGTCACAGGGGAGGGACACCATATATTTT
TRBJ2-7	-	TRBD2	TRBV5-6	CASSLLGTSAGYEQYF	TGTGCCAGCAGCTTGCTGGGGACTAGCGCAGGCTACGAGCAGTACTTC
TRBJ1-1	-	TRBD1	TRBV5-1	CASSPGGQGAPAFF	TGCGCCAGCAGCCCCGGGGGGCAGGGGGCCCCGGCTTTCTTT
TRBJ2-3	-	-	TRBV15	CATSRDPATGSGDTQYF	TGTGCCACCAGCAGAGATCCCGCGACAGGCTCGGGGGATACGCAGTATTTT
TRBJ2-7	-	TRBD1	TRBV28	CASVGQVYEQYF	TGTGCCAGCGTGGGACAGGTCTACGAGCAGTACTTC
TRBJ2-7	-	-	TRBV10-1	CARRGQHYEQYF	TGCGCCAGGCGGGGACAGCACTACGAGCAGTACTTC
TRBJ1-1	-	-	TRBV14	CASSLDKRGFRGTEAFF	TGTGCCAGCAGCCTCGATAAGAGGGGATTCAGGGGCACTGAAGCTTTCTTT